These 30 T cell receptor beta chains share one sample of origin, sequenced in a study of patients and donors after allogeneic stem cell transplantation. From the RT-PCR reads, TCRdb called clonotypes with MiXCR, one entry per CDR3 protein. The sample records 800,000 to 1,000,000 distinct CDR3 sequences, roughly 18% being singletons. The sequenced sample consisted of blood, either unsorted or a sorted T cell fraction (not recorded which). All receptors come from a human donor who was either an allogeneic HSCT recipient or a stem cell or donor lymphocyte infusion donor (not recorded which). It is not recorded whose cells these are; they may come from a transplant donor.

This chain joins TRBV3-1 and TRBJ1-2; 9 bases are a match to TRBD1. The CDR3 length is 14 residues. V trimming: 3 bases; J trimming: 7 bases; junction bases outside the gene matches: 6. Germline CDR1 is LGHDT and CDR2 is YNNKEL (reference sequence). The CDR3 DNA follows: TGTGCCAGCAGCCAGGACAGGGGTCTCTCTGGCTACACCTTC. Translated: CASSQDRGLSGYTF. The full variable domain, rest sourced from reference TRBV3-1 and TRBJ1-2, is DTAVSQTPKYLVTQMGNDKSIKCEQNLGHDTMYWYKQDSKKFLKIMFSYNNKELIINETVPNRFSPKSPDKAHLNLHINSLELGDSAVYFCASSQDRGLSGYTFGSGTRLTVV.

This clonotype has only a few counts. CDR3 in amino acids: CASSSSFDEQFF. Written as DNA, the CDR3 is TGTGCCAGCAGCTCTAGTTTCGATGAGCAGTTCTTC. This chain links TRBV7-9 with TRBJ2-1; D is unclear. The V gene's germline CDR1 is SEHNR and CDR2 FQNEAQ (reference sequence). The CDR3 length is 12 residues. V was cut by 4 bases and J by 8 bases, with 9 bases left in between.

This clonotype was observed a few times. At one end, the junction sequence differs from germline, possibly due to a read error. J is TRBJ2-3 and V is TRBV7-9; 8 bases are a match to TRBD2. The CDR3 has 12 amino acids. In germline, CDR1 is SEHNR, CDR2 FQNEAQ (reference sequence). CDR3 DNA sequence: TGTGCCAGCAGTCCTGGAGCGGGAGCGGCAAATTTT. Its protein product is CASSPGAGAANF. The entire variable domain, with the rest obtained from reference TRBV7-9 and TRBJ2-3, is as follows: DTGVSQNPRHKITKRGQNVTFRCDPISEHNRLYWYRQTLGQGPEFLTYFQNEAQLEKSRLLSDRFSAERPKGSFSTLEIQRTEQGDSAMYLCASSPGAGAANFGPGTRLTVL.

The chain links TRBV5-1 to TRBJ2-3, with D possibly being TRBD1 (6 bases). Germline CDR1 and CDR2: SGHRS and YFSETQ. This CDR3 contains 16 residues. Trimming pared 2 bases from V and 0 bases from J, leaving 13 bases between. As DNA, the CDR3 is TGCGCCAGCAGCTTCCGTCAGGGGTCCAGCACAGATACGCAGTATTTT. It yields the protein CASSFRQGSSTDTQYF.

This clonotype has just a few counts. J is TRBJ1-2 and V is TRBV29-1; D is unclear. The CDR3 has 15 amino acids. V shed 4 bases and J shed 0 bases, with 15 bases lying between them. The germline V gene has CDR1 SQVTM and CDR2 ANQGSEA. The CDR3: CSVGFPRNPNYGYTF. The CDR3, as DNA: TGCAGCGTTGGTTTCCCCAGAAATCCTAACTATGGCTACACCTTC. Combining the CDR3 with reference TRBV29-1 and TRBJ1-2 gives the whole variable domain SAVISQKPSRDICQRGTSLTIQCQVDSQVTMMFWYRQQPGQSLTLIATANQGSEATYESGFVIDKFPISRPNLTFSTLTVSNMSPEDSSIYLCSVGFPRNPNYGYTFGSGTRLTVV.

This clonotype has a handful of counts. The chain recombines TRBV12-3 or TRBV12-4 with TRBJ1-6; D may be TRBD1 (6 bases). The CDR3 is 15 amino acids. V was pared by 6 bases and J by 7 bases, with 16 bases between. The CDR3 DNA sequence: TGTGCCAGCAGCTCCGGAGGGGGAGTAAATTCACCCCTCCACTTT. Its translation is CASSSGGGVNSPLHF.

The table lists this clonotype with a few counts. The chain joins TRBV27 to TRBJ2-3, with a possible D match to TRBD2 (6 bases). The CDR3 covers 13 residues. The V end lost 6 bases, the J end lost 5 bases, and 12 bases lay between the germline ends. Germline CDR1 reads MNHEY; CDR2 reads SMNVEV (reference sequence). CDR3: CASRRRDLDTQYF. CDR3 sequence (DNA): TGTGCCAGCAGGAGACGGGACTTAGATACGCAGTATTTT.

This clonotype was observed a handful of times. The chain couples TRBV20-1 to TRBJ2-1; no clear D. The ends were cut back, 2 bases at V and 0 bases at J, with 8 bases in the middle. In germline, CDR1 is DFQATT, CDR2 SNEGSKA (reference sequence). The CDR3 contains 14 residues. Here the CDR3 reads CSARWLVSYNEQFF. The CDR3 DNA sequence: TGCAGTGCTAGATGGCTAGTCTCCTACAATGAGCAGTTCTTC.

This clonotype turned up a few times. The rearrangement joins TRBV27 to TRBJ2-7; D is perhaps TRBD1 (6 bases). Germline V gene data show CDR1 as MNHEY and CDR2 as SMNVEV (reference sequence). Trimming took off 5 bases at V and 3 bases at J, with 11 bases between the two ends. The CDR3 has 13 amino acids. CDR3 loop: CASSAPTGYEQYF. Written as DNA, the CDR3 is TGTGCCAGCAGTGCCCCGACAGGCTACGAGCAGTACTTC.

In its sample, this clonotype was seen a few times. The CDR3 region has the DNA TGCGCCAGCAGCCAAGATGTCCAGCGGGGGAACGGAGAGACCCAGTACTTC. This codes for CASSQDVQRGNGETQYF. This rearrangement joins TRBV4-3 to TRBJ2-5; 8 bases agree with TRBD2. Trimming took 0 bases from V and 4 from J; bases not matched to a gene: 10. This CDR3 is built from 17 residues. Looked up from germline, CDR1 is LGHNA and CDR2 is YSLEER.

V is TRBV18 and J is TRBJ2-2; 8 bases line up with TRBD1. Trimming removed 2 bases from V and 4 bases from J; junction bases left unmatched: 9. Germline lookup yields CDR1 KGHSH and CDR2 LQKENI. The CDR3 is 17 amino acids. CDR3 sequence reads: CASSPDMRTGLTGELFF. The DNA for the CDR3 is TGTGCCAGCTCACCAGACATGAGGACAGGGCTCACCGGGGAGCTGTTTTTT. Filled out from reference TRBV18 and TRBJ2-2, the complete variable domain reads NAGVMQNPRHLVRRRGQEARLRCSPMKGHSHVYWYRQLPEEGLKFMVYLQKENIIDESGMPKERFSAEFPKEGPSILRIQQVVRGDSAAYFCASSPDMRTGLTGELFFGEGSRLTVL.

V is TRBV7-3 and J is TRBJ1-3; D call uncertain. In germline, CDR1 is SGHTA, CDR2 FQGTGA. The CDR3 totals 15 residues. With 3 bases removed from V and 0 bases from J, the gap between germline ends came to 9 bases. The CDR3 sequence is CASSFEGHSGNTIYF. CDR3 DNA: TGTGCCAGCAGCTTTGAGGGCCACTCTGGAAACACCATATATTTT.

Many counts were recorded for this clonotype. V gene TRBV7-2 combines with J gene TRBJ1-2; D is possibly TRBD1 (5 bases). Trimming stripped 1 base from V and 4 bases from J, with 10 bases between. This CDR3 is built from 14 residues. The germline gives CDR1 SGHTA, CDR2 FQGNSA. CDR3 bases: TGTGCCAGCAGCTTAGGACAGCGTAGCTATGGCTACACCTTC. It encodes CASSLGQRSYGYTF.

The CDR3 DNA sequence: TGTGCCAGTAGTATAGAGGGCAGGGGGGCTGAAGCTTTCTTT. This codes for CASSIEGRGAEAFF. The chain has TRBV19 and TRBJ1-1; 7 bases fit TRBD1. Per the germline V gene, CDR1 is LNHDA and CDR2 is SQIVND (reference sequence). V shed 0 bases, J shed 6 bases, and the junction held 4 bases outside the gene matches. The CDR3 extends over 14 amino acids.

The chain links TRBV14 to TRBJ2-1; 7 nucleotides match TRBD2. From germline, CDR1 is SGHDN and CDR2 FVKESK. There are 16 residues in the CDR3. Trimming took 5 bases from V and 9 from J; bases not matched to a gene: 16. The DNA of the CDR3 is TGTGCCAGCAGCGGCCTGGCTAGCGGCGAAGACCTTGAGCAGTTCTTC. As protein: CASSGLASGEDLEQFF.

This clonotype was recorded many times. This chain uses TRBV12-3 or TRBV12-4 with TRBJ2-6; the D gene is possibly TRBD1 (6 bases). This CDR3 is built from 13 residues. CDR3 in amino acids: CDCRDNGANVLTF. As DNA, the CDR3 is TGTGACTGCCGGGACAATGGGGCCAACGTCCTGACTTTC.

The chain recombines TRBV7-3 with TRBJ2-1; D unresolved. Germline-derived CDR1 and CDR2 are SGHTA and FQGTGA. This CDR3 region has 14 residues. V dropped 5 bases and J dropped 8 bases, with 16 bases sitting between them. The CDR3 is CASSPVASRDEQFF. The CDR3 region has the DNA TGTGCCAGCAGCCCTGTGGCTTCCCGGGATGAGCAGTTCTTC. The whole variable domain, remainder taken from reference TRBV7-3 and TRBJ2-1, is GAGVSQTPSNKVTEKGKYVELRCDPISGHTALYWYRQSLGQGPEFLIYFQGTGAADDSGLPNDRFFAVRPEGSVSTLKIQRTERGDSAVYLCASSPVASRDEQFFGPGTRLTVL.

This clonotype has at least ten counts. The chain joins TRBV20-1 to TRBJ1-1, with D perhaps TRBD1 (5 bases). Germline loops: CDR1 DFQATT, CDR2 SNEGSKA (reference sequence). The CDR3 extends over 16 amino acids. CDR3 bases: TGCAGGGGGGGTAGCCTCCTCAGAACGGTGAACACTGAAGCTTTCTTT. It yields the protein CRGGSLLRTVNTEAFF.

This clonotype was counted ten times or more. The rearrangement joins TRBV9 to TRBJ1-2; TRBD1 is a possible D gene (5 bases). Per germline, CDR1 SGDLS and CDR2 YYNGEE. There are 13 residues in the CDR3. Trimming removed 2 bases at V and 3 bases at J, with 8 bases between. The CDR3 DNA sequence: TGTGCCAGCAGCGTTTCAGGGTACTATGGCTACACCTTC. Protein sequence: CASSVSGYYGYTF.

CDR3 in DNA: TGTGCCAGCAGCTTAATGCATTCCGGCGGCACTGAAGCTTTCTTT. It codes for CASSLMHSGGTEAFF. This chain connects TRBV7-3 to TRBJ1-1, with no clear D. The CDR3 runs to 15 residues. CDR1 and CDR2 from the germline V gene are SGHTA and FQGTGA. V lost 1 base and J lost 4, with 13 bases in between.

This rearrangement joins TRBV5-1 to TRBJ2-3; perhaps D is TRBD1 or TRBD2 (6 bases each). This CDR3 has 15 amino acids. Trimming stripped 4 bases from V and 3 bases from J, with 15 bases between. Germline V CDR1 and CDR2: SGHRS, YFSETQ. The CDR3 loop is CASSQRGVWTDTQYF. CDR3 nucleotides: TGCGCCAGCAGCCAGAGGGGGGTTTGGACAGATACGCAGTATTTT.

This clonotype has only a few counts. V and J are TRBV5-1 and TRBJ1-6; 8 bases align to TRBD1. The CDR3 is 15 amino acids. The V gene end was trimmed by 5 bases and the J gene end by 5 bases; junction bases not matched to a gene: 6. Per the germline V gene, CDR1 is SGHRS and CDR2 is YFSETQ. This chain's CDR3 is CASRLQDRDNSPLHF. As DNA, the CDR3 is TGCGCCAGCAGGCTTCAGGACAGGGATAATTCACCCCTCCACTTT.

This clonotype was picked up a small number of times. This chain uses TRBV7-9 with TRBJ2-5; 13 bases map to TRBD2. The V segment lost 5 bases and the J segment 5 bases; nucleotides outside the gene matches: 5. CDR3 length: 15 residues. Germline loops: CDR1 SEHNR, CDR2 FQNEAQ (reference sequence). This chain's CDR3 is CASSQTSGRTETQYF. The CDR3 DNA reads TGTGCCAGCAGCCAGACTAGCGGGAGGACGGAGACCCAGTACTTC.

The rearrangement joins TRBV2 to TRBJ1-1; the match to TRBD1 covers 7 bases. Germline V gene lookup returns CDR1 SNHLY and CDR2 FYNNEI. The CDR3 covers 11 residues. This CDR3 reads CASMTGTEAFF. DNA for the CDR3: TGTGCTTCAATGACAGGGACTGAAGCTTTCTTT. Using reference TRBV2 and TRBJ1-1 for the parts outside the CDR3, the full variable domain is EPEVTQTPSHQVTQMGQEVILRCVPISNHLYFYWYRQILGQKVEFLVSFYNNEISEKSEIFDDQFSVERPDGSNFTLKIRSTKLEDSAMYFCASMTGTEAFFGQGTRLTVV.

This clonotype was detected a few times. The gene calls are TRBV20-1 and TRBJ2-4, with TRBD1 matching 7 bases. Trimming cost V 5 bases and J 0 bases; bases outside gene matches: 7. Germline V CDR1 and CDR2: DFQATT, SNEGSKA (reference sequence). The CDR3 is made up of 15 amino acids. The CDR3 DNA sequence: TGCAGTGCTCCACGACAGGGCCTAGCCAAAAACATTCAGTACTTC. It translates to CSAPRQGLAKNIQYF.

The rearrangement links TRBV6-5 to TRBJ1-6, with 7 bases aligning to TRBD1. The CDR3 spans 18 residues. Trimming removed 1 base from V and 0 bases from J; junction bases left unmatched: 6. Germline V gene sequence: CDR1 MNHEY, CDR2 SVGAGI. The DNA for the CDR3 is TGTGCCAGCAGTTACTTACAGGGGCTAAGCTCCTATAATTCACCCCTCCACTTT. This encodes CASSYLQGLSSYNSPLHF.

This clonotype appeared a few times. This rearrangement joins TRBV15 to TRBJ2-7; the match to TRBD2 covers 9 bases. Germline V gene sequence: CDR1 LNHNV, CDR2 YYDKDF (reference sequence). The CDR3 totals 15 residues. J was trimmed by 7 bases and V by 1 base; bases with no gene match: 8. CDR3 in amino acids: CATSRAGGREVEQYF. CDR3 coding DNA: TGTGCCACCAGCAGAGCGGGCGGGAGGGAGGTTGAGCAGTACTTC.

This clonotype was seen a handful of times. Written as DNA, the CDR3 is TGTGCCAGCAGTCGACAGGGCAATTCACCCCTCCACTTT. Protein product: CASSRQGNSPLHF. The chain employs TRBV28 and TRBJ1-6; TRBD1 matches 7 bases. CDR1 is MDHEN, CDR2 SYDVKM, per germline. This CDR3 comprises 13 residues. The V and J ends lost 5 bases and 7 bases, in that order; junction bases with no gene match: 2.

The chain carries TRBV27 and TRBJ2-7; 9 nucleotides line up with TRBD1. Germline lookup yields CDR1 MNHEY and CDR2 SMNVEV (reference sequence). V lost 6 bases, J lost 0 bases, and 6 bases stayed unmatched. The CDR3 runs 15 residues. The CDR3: CASRGTGSSSYEQYF. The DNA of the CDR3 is TGTGCCAGCAGGGGGACAGGGTCGAGCTCCTACGAGCAGTACTTC.

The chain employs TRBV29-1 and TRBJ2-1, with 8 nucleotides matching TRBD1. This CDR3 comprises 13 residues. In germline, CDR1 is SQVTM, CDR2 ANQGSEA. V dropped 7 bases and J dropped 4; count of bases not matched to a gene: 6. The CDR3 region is CSGYRGTYNEQFF. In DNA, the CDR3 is TGCAGCGGTTACAGGGGGACTTACAATGAGCAGTTCTTC.